The rows below give T cell receptor beta chains drawn from one sample of a study of blood T cell repertoires in COVID-19. This table comes from immunoSEQ multiplex PCR, and its TCRdb copy is limited to in-frame clones, with some not included. The sample yields 210,000 or so clones, over 75% seen once. Sequenced material: peripheral blood. The receptors were sampled from a man aged 35 to 55 with active or convalescent COVID-19. Each CDR3 is given with its conserved first and last residue. A D gene is named only where the DNA matches it firmly. A clone size is listed for some rows: how often the clone was seen (once, few, many), or a class if it is expanded.

v_gene,abundance,j_gene,d_gene,CDR3aa,CDR3nt
TRBV6-1,-,TRBJ1-2,-,CASSELTLLTRDYGYTF,TGTGCCAGCAGTGAACTTACGCTACTAACTCGGGACTATGGCTACACCTTC
TRBV30,-,TRBJ1-2,-,CAWSDPRGHINYGYTF,TGTGCCTGGAGCGACCCCCGCGGACATATCAACTATGGCTACACCTTC
TRBV10-3,once,TRBJ1-4,-,CAISPGEKLFF,TGTGCCATCAGCCCAGGGGAAAAACTGTTTTTT
TRBV19,-,TRBJ1-1,-,CASRQGTEAFF,TGTGCCAGTAGGCAGGGAACTGAAGCTTTCTTT
TRBV13,-,TRBJ2-2,TRBD1,CASSFGQAVGELFF,TGTGCCAGCAGCTTTGGACAGGCAGTCGGGGAGCTGTTTTTT
TRBV11-3,-,TRBJ2-7,-,CASSSSVRGYEQYF,TGTGCCAGCAGCTCGTCCGTCAGGGGCTACGAGCAGTACTTC
TRBV5-6,-,TRBJ1-1,TRBD1,CASSEAGQAIGDTEAFF,TGTGCCAGCAGCGAAGCCGGACAGGCCATTGGAGACACTGAAGCTTTCTTT
TRBV28,-,TRBJ2-1,-,CASIPRRGRDSYNEQFF,TGTGCCAGCATCCCCCGGAGAGGTCGGGACTCCTACAATGAGCAGTTCTTC
TRBV9,-,TRBJ1-1,TRBD1,CASSVLSGGYDTEAFF,TGTGCCAGCAGCGTATTGTCAGGGGGCTATGACACTGAAGCTTTCTTT
TRBV28,-,TRBJ1-5,TRBD1,CASSLYQGAGGNQPQHF,TGTGCCAGCAGTTTATACCAGGGGGCGGGTGGCAATCAGCCCCAGCATTTT
TRBV5-1,few,TRBJ1-1,TRBD1,CASSLEAGGWDTEAFF,TGCGCCAGCAGCTTGGAGGCAGGGGGCTGGGACACTGAAGCTTTCTTT
TRBV4-2,-,TRBJ2-3,-,CASSQDPPGDTQYF,TGTGCCAGCAGCCAAGACCCTCCCGGAGATACGCAGTATTTT
TRBV28,-,TRBJ2-7,-,CASSLQGTYEQYF,TGTGCCAGCAGTCTACAGGGAACCTACGAGCAGTACTTC
TRBV2,-,TRBJ2-5,TRBD2,CASSDIAGGGETQYF,TGTGCCAGCAGTGATATAGCGGGAGGAGGGGAGACCCAGTACTTC
TRBV19,-,TRBJ2-7,-,CASSNRIFSYEQYF,TGTGCCAGTAGTAACAGGATATTCTCCTACGAGCAGTACTTC
TRBV11-3,few,TRBJ1-3,TRBD1,CASSKSLGQAGADTIYF,TGTGCCAGCAGCAAGTCACTCGGACAGGCAGGCGCGGACACCATATATTTT
TRBV24-1,few,TRBJ1-2,-,CATSDLNGNGYTF,TGTGCCACCAGTGATTTGAACGGGAATGGCTACACCTTC
TRBV11-2,-,TRBJ1-5,TRBD1,CASSFGQGRNQPQHF,TGTGCCAGCAGCTTTGGACAGGGTAGAAATCAGCCCCAGCATTTT
TRBV7-8,-,TRBJ2-7,-,CASSTGLINEQYF,TGTGCCAGCAGCACGGGACTGATCAACGAGCAGTACTTC
TRBV4-1,-,TRBJ2-7,-,CASSQTPGKSYEQYF,TGCGCCAGCAGCCAAACTCCGGGAAAATCCTACGAGCAGTACTTC
TRBV25-1,-,TRBJ2-1,TRBD2,CASSEYPAGGRNEQFF,TGTGCCAGCAGTGAATACCCAGCGGGAGGTAGGAATGAGCAGTTCTTC
TRBV28,few,TRBJ2-3,TRBD2,CASSLAGEGTDTQYF,TGTGCCAGCAGTCTAGCGGGAGAGGGCACAGATACGCAGTATTTT
TRBV24-1,-,TRBJ2-3,TRBD2,CATSELTSGDSRSTDTQYF,TGTGCCACCAGTGAACTCACTAGCGGGGATTCGCGCAGCACAGATACGCAGTATTTT
TRBV5-1,once,TRBJ2-1,TRBD2,CASSLVAGLAGESEFF,TGCGCCAGCAGCTTGGTGGCGGGACTAGCGGGGGAATCTGAGTTCTTC
TRBV30,-,TRBJ1-6,-,CAWSMGGNSPLHF,TGTGCCTGGAGTATGGGGGGAAATTCACCCCTCCACTTT
TRBV6-5,-,TRBJ2-3,TRBD2,CASSPLAGYTDTQYF,TGTGCCAGCAGCCCGCTAGCGGGGTATACAGATACGCAGTATTTT
TRBV4-1,-,TRBJ2-1,-,CASSGSEQFF,TGCGCCAGCAGTGGGAGTGAGCAGTTCTTC
TRBV5-1,few,TRBJ1-1,-,CASTRSGGAVTEAFF,TGCGCCAGCACCCGATCGGGGGGAGCGGTCACTGAAGCTTTCTTT
TRBV18,-,TRBJ2-3,TRBD2,CASSRTRTIGDTQYF,TGTGCCAGCTCAAGGACTAGAACTATAGGGGATACGCAGTATTTT
TRBV7-9,once,TRBJ1-1,-,CASSPNKKTAARVAFF,TGTGCCAGCAGCCCCAACAAAAAGACAGCCGCCCGGGTAGCTTTCTTT
TRBV19,-,TRBJ1-1,TRBD1,CASSINLPGGGSAEAFF,TGTGCCAGTAGTATCAATTTACCAGGGGGCGGGAGCGCTGAAGCTTTCTTT
TRBV7-8,few,TRBJ1-3,-,CASSLAMTAGGNTIYF,TGTGCCAGCAGCTTAGCGATGACAGCAGGTGGAAACACCATATATTTT
TRBV11-3,-,TRBJ1-1,-,CASSFAGNTEAFF,TGTGCCAGCAGCTTTGCGGGGAACACTGAAGCTTTCTTT
TRBV6-5,-,TRBJ1-1,-,CASSYTGTEAFF,TGTGCCAGCAGTTACACGGGCACTGAAGCTTTCTTT
TRBV27,-,TRBJ1-1,-,CASRGLQNTEAFF,TGTGCCAGCCGCGGGCTCCAGAACACTGAAGCTTTCTTT
TRBV2,-,TRBJ2-5,-,CASSPEPLARGETQYF,TGTGCCAGCAGTCCCGAACCATTAGCGCGGGGAGAGACCCAGTACTTC